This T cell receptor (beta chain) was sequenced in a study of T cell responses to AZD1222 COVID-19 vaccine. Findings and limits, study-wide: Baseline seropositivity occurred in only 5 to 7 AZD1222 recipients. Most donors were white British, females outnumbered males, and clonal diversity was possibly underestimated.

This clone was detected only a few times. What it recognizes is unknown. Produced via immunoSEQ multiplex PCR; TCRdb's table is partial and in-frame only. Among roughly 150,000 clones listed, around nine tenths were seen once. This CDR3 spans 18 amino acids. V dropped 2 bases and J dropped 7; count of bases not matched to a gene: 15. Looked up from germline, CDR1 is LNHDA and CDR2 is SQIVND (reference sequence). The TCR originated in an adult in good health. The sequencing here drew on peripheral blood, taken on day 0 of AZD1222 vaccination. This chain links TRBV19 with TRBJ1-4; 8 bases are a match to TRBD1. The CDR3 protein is CASSISKSRTGSGEKLFF. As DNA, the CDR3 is TGTGCCAGTAGTATATCCAAATCTCGGACAGGGTCGGGTGAAAAACTGTTTTTT.